Below are 28 T cell receptor beta chains sequenced from a single sample in a study of blood T cell repertoires in COVID-19. Data came from immunoSEQ multiplex PCR; TCRdb stores just in-frame clones and leaves some out. Among about 230,000 clones listed, 70% to 90% were seen once. Sequenced input: peripheral blood. These receptors came from a man between 40 and 49 years old with acute or convalescent COVID-19.

The chain is built from TRBV24-1 and TRBJ2-3; 10 positions match TRBD2. This CDR3 region has 18 residues. J was trimmed by 6 bases and V by 0 bases; bases with no gene match: 11. The germline V gene encodes CDR1 KGHDR and CDR2 SFDVKD. CDR3 nucleotides: TGTGCCACCAGTGATTTGGGCCTAGCGGGGGCCCCAAAGGATACGCAGTATTTT. It specifies CATSDLGLAGAPKDTQYF.

This sequence joins TRBV18 and TRBJ1-4; no firm D call. Germline assignment: CDR1 KGHSH and CDR2 LQKENI. This CDR3 contains 15 residues. The V end lost 6 bases, the J end lost 0 bases, and 11 bases lay between the germline ends. Here the CDR3 DNA reads TGTGCCAGCTCGCCCGACTCTGCAACTAATGAAAAACTGTTTTTT. Encoded protein: CASSPDSATNEKLFF.

The chain has TRBV5-1 and TRBJ1-3, with D maybe TRBD1 (5 bases). The germline V and J ends were trimmed by 3 bases and 0 bases, with 13 bases remaining between them. The CDR3 runs to 16 residues. Germline CDR1 and CDR2: SGHRS and YFSETQ. The CDR3 DNA is TGCGCCAGCAGCTCTTGGGGGGGAGCCTCTGGAAACACCATATATTTT. Amino acids: CASSSWGGASGNTIYF.

This sequence joins TRBV3-1 (or the pseudogene TRBV3-2) and TRBJ2-5, with D possibly TRBD1 on 6 matching bases. V lost 6 bases and J 5 bases, leaving 13 bases between the germline ends. The V gene's germline CDR1 is LGHDT and CDR2 YNNKEL (reference sequence). The CDR3 covers 13 residues. In DNA, the CDR3 is TGTGCCAGCAGACATCAGGGGAGTGAGACCCAGTACTTC. Translation: CASRHQGSETQYF.

Points on this clone: At one boundary the junction diverges from the germline segment, which might be a read error. V usage is TRBV7-2 and J usage is TRBJ2-2; TRBD2 aligns across 8 bases. This CDR3 region has 14 residues. Germline assignment: CDR1 SGHTA and CDR2 FQGNSA. CDR3 loop: CASSPPGPSGGLFF. Written as DNA, the CDR3 is TGTGCCAGCAGCCCCCCGGGACCCAGCGGGGGGCTGTTTTTT.

The rearrangement uses TRBV2 and TRBJ1-2; D may be TRBD1 (6 bases). From germline, CDR1 is SNHLY and CDR2 FYNNEI. The length of the CDR3 is 15 residues. V dropped 2 bases and J dropped 4 bases, with 14 bases sitting between them. The CDR3 protein is CASSESQTGAYGYTF. For the CDR3, the DNA is TGTGCCAGCAGTGAATCCCAGACAGGAGCCTATGGCTACACCTTC.

This clone was seen once. The CDR3 loop reads CASSPRTGSSYEQYF. The CDR3 DNA reads as TGTGCCAGCAGCCCTCGGACAGGAAGCTCCTACGAGCAGTACTTC. This chain uses TRBV2 with TRBJ2-7; the match to TRBD1 covers 7 bases. The CDR3 extends over 15 amino acids. Germline loops: CDR1 SNHLY, CDR2 FYNNEI. V lost 6 bases and J lost 0; bases outside the gene matches: 8.

The chain links TRBV19 to TRBJ1-2; D gene uncertain. The CDR3 runs to 14 residues. The V gene lost 4 bases and the J gene lost 4 bases, with 13 bases spanning the gap. Germline CDR1 reads LNHDA; CDR2 reads SQIVND (reference sequence). The CDR3: CASSNWEAAYGYTF. CDR3 coding DNA: TGTGCCAGTAGTAACTGGGAGGCTGCCTATGGCTACACCTTC.

The chain is built from TRBV6-6 and TRBJ1-2, with D possibly being TRBD1 (6 bases). V was pared by 6 bases and J by 10 bases, with 15 bases between. The CDR3 totals 12 residues. Germline V gene lookup returns CDR1 MNHNY and CDR2 SVGAGI (reference sequence). CDR3 sequence (DNA): TGTGCCAGCAGCCCCGGACAGAGAGACTACACCTTC. Residues: CASSPGQRDYTF.

As regards this clone: This sample also contains other DNA sequences that code for the same CDR3. The chain is built from TRBV18 and TRBJ1-2; 8 positions match TRBD1. The CDR3 has 15 residues. J gave up 4 bases and V 3 bases, and 7 bases lay outside the gene matches. Germline CDR1 reads KGHSH; CDR2 reads LQKENI. The CDR3 DNA reads as TGTGCCAGCTCACCGACGGGACAGGAAATCTATGGCTACACCTTC. This sequence encodes CASSPTGQEIYGYTF.

This chain links TRBV21-1 with TRBJ2-7; TRBD2, the table's D call, was not compared with the DNA. TRBV21-1 is a documented pseudogene. This CDR3 is 11 amino acids long. The CDR3 nucleotides are TGTGCCAGCCGCTCGGTCTACGAGCAGTACTTC. It encodes CASRSVYEQYF.

The rearrangement joins TRBV29-1 to TRBJ2-2, with 7 bases identical to TRBD1. Germline loops: CDR1 SQVTM, CDR2 ANQGSEA. V gave up 7 bases and J gave up 4 bases; unmatched junction bases: 6. CDR3 length: 13 amino acids. The DNA of the CDR3 is TGCAGCGCTGGGACAGCAACCACCGGGGAGCTGTTTTTT. Protein: CSAGTATTGELFF.

The genes are TRBV5-4 and TRBJ2-5; TRBD2 is a possible D gene (5 bases). Trimming took 3 bases from V and 5 from J, leaving 14 bases between them. CDR1 and CDR2 (germline): SGHNT, YYREEE (reference sequence). The CDR3 is 14 amino acids. CDR3 amino acids: CASSSDPRGETQYF. CDR3 sequence (DNA): TGTGCCAGCAGCTCGGACCCTAGAGGGGAGACCCAGTACTTC.

V usage is TRBV9 and J usage is TRBJ2-7, with D uncertain. Trimming removed 0 bases at V and 9 bases at J, with 13 bases between. CDR1 is SGDLS and CDR2 is YYNGEE in the germline V gene. This CDR3 contains 13 residues. CDR3 residues: CASSVGGLGVQYF. CDR3 DNA sequence: TGTGCCAGCAGCGTAGGAGGTCTTGGAGTGCAGTACTTC.

This chain uses TRBV28 with TRBJ1-2; 7 bases align to TRBD1. From germline, CDR1 is MDHEN and CDR2 SYDVKM. The CDR3 consists of 15 residues. J was trimmed by 0 bases and V by 4 bases; bases with no gene match: 5. CDR3 region: CASSSGQAANYGYTF. CDR3 nucleotide sequence: TGTGCCAGCAGTTCCGGACAGGCGGCTAACTATGGCTACACCTTC.

The DNA for the CDR3 is TGTGCCAGCAGCTTGGTGCAGGGTGAGACCGGGGAGCTGTTTTTT. Its protein is CASSLVQGETGELFF. The chain links TRBV7-9 to TRBJ2-2, with a weak D call TRBD1 (5 bases). Germline V lookup: CDR1 SEHNR, CDR2 FQNEAQ (reference sequence). The germline V and J ends were trimmed by 3 bases and 5 bases, with 13 bases remaining between them. CDR3 length: 15 residues.

CDR3 in amino acids: CASSPDLAGVTNEQFF. CDR3 DNA: TGTGCCAGCAGCCCGGATCTAGCGGGGGTCACCAATGAGCAGTTCTTC. The gene calls are TRBV5-4 and TRBJ2-1; TRBD2 matches 10 bases. The length of the CDR3 is 16 residues. Per germline, CDR1 SGHNT and CDR2 YYREEE (reference sequence). After removal of 4 bases from V and 6 bases from J, the junction contained 10 bases not matched to a gene.

The chain uses TRBV11-2 and TRBJ2-1; a possible D gene is TRBD2 (5 bases). Trimming took 2 bases from V and 2 from J, leaving 10 bases between them. Germline assignment: CDR1 SGHAT and CDR2 FQNNGV. The CDR3 totals 15 residues. Here the CDR3 reads CASSLRGITYNEQFF. Written as DNA, the CDR3 is TGTGCCAGCAGCTTACGGGGAATAACCTACAATGAGCAGTTCTTC.

The V call is TRBV6-5, the J call TRBJ1-1; the D is unclear. Germline-derived CDR1 and CDR2 are MNHEY and SVGAGI. V was trimmed by 6 bases and J by 0 bases, leaving 11 bases between them. This CDR3 is 14 amino acids long. The CDR3 sequence: CASRGWEMNTEAFF. The CDR3, as DNA: TGTGCCAGCAGGGGATGGGAGATGAACACTGAAGCTTTCTTT.

This clone came up once. The chain employs TRBV27 and TRBJ1-6; D unresolved. Per germline, CDR1 MNHEY and CDR2 SMNVEV (reference sequence). CDR3 length equals 13 residues. Trimming shortened V by 5 bases and J by 7 bases, and 9 bases separated the two germline ends. Here the CDR3 reads CASSVPGNSPLHF. The CDR3 region has the DNA TGTGCCAGCAGTGTGCCCGGGAATTCACCCCTCCACTTT.

The chain couples TRBV5-1 to TRBJ1-1; tentatively, D is TRBD1 (5 bases). This CDR3 has 15 amino acids. Trimming shortened V by 2 bases and J by 4 bases, and 15 bases separated the two germline ends. Germline-derived CDR1 and CDR2 are SGHRS and YFSETQ. DNA of the CDR3: TGCGCCAGCAGCTTCGAAGGGGCGGGGAGCACTGAAGCTTTCTTT. Translation: CASSFEGAGSTEAFF. Variable domain in full (rest from reference TRBV5-1 and TRBJ1-1): KAGVTQTPRYLIKTRGQQVTLSCSPISGHRSVSWYQQTPGQGLQFLFEYFSETQRNKGNFPGRFSGRQFSNSRSEMNVSTLELGDSALYLCASSFEGAGSTEAFFGQGTRLTVV.

CDR3 nucleotide sequence: TGTGCCAGCAGTGAGAGGGGGACCACAGGCTCCAATTCACCCCTCCACTTT. This gives the protein CASSERGTTGSNSPLHF. The V and J genes are TRBV2 and TRBJ1-6; D is possibly TRBD1 (6 bases). Trimming cost V 3 bases and J 7 bases, with 19 bases left between them. This CDR3 is 17 amino acids long. The germline V gene has CDR1 SNHLY and CDR2 FYNNEI.

CDR3 nucleotides: TGTGCCAGCAGTCCCGGGACAGGGTTCAATCAGCCCCAGCATTTT. As protein: CASSPGTGFNQPQHF. This chain links TRBV6-5 with TRBJ1-5; TRBD1 aligns across 9 bases. This CDR3 is 15 amino acids long. V lost 5 bases and J lost 3; bases outside the gene matches: 5. In germline, CDR1 is MNHEY, CDR2 SVGAGI.

The chain links TRBV20-1 to TRBJ2-1; TRBD1 matches at 7 bases. Germline V gives CDR1 DFQATT, CDR2 SNEGSKA (reference sequence). The CDR3 contains 10 residues. V was pared by 6 bases and J by 10 bases, with 3 bases of the junction left unmatched. CDR3 DNA: TGCAGTGCAGGGACAGTAGAGCAGTTCTTC. Translating it yields CSAGTVEQFF.

V gene TRBV28 combines with J gene TRBJ1-4; D is possibly TRBD1 (6 bases). The CDR3 sequence is 17 residues long. Germline V gene sequence: CDR1 MDHEN, CDR2 SYDVKM. Trimming cost V 6 bases and J 8 bases, with 25 bases left between them. CDR3 coding DNA: TGTGCCAGCAGAACCACTAGTGCGACAGGAGGTCGGGAAAAACTGTTTTTT. This encodes CASRTTSATGGREKLFF. The complete variable domain, with remaining parts taken from reference TRBV28 and TRBJ1-4, reads DVKVTQSSRYLVKRTGEKVFLECVQDMDHENMFWYRQDPGLGLRLIYFSYDVKMKEKGDIPEGYSVSREKKERFSLILESASTNQTSMYLCASRTTSATGGREKLFFGSGTQLSVL.

The chain carries TRBV5-1 and TRBJ2-7, with D unresolved. The CDR3 has 13 amino acids. The V end lost 5 bases, the J end lost 2 bases, and 11 bases lay between the germline ends. CDR1 and CDR2 from the germline V gene are SGHRS and YFSETQ. CDR3 sequence: CASSRSSTYEQYF. The CDR3 DNA sequence: TGCGCCAGCAGTCGCAGTAGCACCTACGAGCAGTACTTC.

In its sample, this clone was seen once. Within the sample, other DNA sequences also encode this same CDR3. This chain connects TRBV27 to TRBJ1-6; D possibly corresponds to TRBD1 (5 bases). The germline V gene has CDR1 MNHEY and CDR2 SMNVEV (reference sequence). Trimming cost V 2 bases and J 7 bases, with 9 bases left between them. The CDR3 loop spans 14 amino acids. CDR3 nucleotides: TGTGCCAGCAGTTTAAGGGGTAGAAATTCACCCCTCCACTTT. Its translation is CASSLRGRNSPLHF.

CDR3 sequence: CASSLADSGRNTIYF. The CDR3 coding sequence is TGTGCCAGCAGCTTAGCAGACAGCGGGAGGAACACCATATATTTT. V usage is TRBV7-6 and J usage is TRBJ1-3; TRBD1 is a possible D gene (5 bases). Germline lookup yields CDR1 SGHVS and CDR2 FNYEAQ. The V end was cut by 0 bases, the J end by 7 bases, with 13 bases between. This CDR3 has 15 amino acids.